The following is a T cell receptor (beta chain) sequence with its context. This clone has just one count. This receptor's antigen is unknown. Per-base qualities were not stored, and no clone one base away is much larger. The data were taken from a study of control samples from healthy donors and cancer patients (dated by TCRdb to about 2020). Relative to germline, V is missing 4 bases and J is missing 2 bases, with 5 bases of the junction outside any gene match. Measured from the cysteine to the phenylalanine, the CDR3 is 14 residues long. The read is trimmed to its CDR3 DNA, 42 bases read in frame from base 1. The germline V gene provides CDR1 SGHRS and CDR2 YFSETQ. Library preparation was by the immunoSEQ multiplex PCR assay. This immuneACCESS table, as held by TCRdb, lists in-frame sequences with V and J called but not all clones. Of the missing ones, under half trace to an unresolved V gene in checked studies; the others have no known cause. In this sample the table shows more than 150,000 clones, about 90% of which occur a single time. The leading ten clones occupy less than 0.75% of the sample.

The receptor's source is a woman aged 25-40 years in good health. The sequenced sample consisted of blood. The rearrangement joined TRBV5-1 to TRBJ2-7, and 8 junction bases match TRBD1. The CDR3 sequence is CASSPDRGTYEQYF. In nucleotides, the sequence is TGCGCCAGCAGCCCCGACAGGGGTACCTACGAGCAGTACTTC.